This TCR beta chain was observed in a study of identical twins. Study-wide results and caveats: Excess low generation probability was seen in twin-shared out-of-frame alpha sequences. The authors drew conclusions from cross-sectional statistical analysis rather than following the same donors.

TCRdb re-called the 5' RACE reads through MiXCR, storing one row per CDR3 protein. Here the sample spans 250,000 or so distinct CDR3 sequences, roughly 13% being singletons. With respect to this clonotype: Its cognate antigen is unknown.

The V gene end was trimmed by 4 bases and the J gene end by 3 bases; junction bases not matched to a gene: 4. The CDR3 covers 14 residues. The germline V gene has CDR1 LGHDT and CDR2 YNNKEL (reference sequence). This same sample was also part of a study on yellow fever vaccine responses in identical twins.

The receptor comes from a young woman in good health. Specimen: memory (CD45RO+) T cells sorted from blood. The chain uses TRBV3-1 and TRBJ2-3, with 7 bases that match TRBD2. The CDR3 DNA is TGTGCCAGCAGCCGGGCTAGCGGTACAGATACGCAGTATTTT. This encodes CASSRASGTDTQYF.